The rows below give T cell receptor beta chains drawn from one sample of a study of cytomegalovirus exposure and HLA in healthy donors. The table came from immunoSEQ multiplex PCR; TCRdb's copy has only in-frame clones and leaves some out. The sample carries roughly 260,000 clones, roughly 89% recorded once. The sample comprised PBMCs. Receptors originate from a woman younger than 35 in good health and CMV-seronegative. Each CDR3 is given with its conserved first and last residue. A D gene is named only where the DNA matches it firmly. Not all rows give a size; the values are once, few, many and, for expanded clones, a class.

cdr3_aa: CASRGTRGPQHEQYF
cdr3_nt: TGTGCCAGCAGGGGGACTAGGGGCCCTCAACACGAGCAGTACTTC
d_call: TRBD2
v_call: TRBV2
cdr3_length: 15
j_call: TRBJ2-7
clone_size: .

cdr3_aa: CASSVSQTSGNTIYF
cdr3_nt: TGTGCCAGCTCAGTGTCCCAAACTTCTGGAAACACCATATATTTT
d_call: .
v_call: TRBV18
cdr3_length: 15
j_call: TRBJ1-3
clone_size: once

cdr3_aa: CASSHPGVGEKLFF
cdr3_nt: TGCGCCAGCAGCCATCCGGGGGTAGGAGAAAAACTGTTTTTT
d_call: .
v_call: TRBV4-1
cdr3_length: 14
j_call: TRBJ1-4
clone_size: .

cdr3_aa: CASSSDRYTGELFF
cdr3_nt: TGTGCCAGCAGCTCGGACAGGTACACCGGGGAGCTGTTTTTT
d_call: TRBD1
v_call: TRBV27
cdr3_length: 14
j_call: TRBJ2-2
clone_size: .

cdr3_aa: CASSLGTSGTDTQYF
cdr3_nt: TGTGCCAGCAGCCTCGGGACTAGCGGCACAGATACGCAGTATTTT
d_call: TRBD2
v_call: TRBV5-6
cdr3_length: 15
j_call: TRBJ2-3
clone_size: .

cdr3_aa: CASSLPGAGGELFF
cdr3_nt: TGTGCCAGCAGTTTACCAGGGGCGGGCGGGGAGCTGTTTTTT
d_call: .
v_call: TRBV5-4
cdr3_length: 14
j_call: TRBJ2-2
clone_size: .

cdr3_aa: CASSGRTAHSPLHF
cdr3_nt: TGTGCCAGCAGCGGTCGGACAGCCCATTCACCCCTCCACTTT
d_call: .
v_call: TRBV11-2
cdr3_length: 14
j_call: TRBJ1-6
clone_size: .

cdr3_aa: CASSQGHEETQYF
cdr3_nt: TGTGCCAGCAGTCAGGGACATGAAGAGACCCAGTACTTC
d_call: .
v_call: TRBV27
cdr3_length: 13
j_call: TRBJ2-5
clone_size: once

cdr3_aa: CASIERWRSYEQYF
cdr3_nt: TGTGCCAGCATAGAAAGGTGGAGATCCTACGAGCAGTACTTC
d_call: .
v_call: TRBV6-1
cdr3_length: 14
j_call: TRBJ2-7
clone_size: .

cdr3_aa: CAISETGGYGYTF
cdr3_nt: TGTGCCATCAGTGAAACAGGGGGCTATGGCTACACCTTC
d_call: TRBD1
v_call: TRBV10-3
cdr3_length: 13
j_call: TRBJ1-2
clone_size: .

cdr3_aa: CASSSVRDRGIPGELFF
cdr3_nt: TGTGCCAGCAGTTCCGTCCGGGACAGGGGCATCCCCGGGGAGCTGTTTTTT
d_call: TRBD1
v_call: TRBV28
cdr3_length: 17
j_call: TRBJ2-2
clone_size: .

cdr3_aa: CAWSVGSGSNQPQHF
cdr3_nt: TGTGCCTGGAGTGTAGGGTCAGGGAGCAATCAGCCCCAGCATTTT
d_call: .
v_call: TRBV30
cdr3_length: 15
j_call: TRBJ1-5
clone_size: .

cdr3_aa: CASSRGQGLGSPLHF
cdr3_nt: TGTGCCAGCAGTCGCGGACAGGGATTGGGTTCACCCCTCCACTTT
d_call: TRBD1
v_call: TRBV6-6
cdr3_length: 15
j_call: TRBJ1-6
clone_size: few

cdr3_aa: CASSSPGGLNTGELFF
cdr3_nt: TGCGCCAGCAGCAGTCCCGGGGGGCTGAACACCGGGGAGCTGTTTTTT
d_call: .
v_call: TRBV4-1
cdr3_length: 16
j_call: TRBJ2-2
clone_size: once

cdr3_aa: CASSLWGGGSQETQYF
cdr3_nt: TGTGCCAGCAGTTTATGGGGCGGGGGTTCACAAGAGACCCAGTACTTC
d_call: TRBD2
v_call: TRBV27
cdr3_length: 16
j_call: TRBJ2-5
clone_size: .

cdr3_aa: CASSYSGDMGETQYF
cdr3_nt: TGCGCCAGCAGTTATAGCGGGGATATGGGGGAGACCCAGTACTTC
d_call: TRBD2
v_call: TRBV5-1
cdr3_length: 15
j_call: TRBJ2-5
clone_size: .

cdr3_aa: CASSSTGSYEQYF
cdr3_nt: TGTGCCAGCAGTTCGACAGGGTCCTACGAGCAGTACTTC
d_call: TRBD1
v_call: TRBV7-9
cdr3_length: 13
j_call: TRBJ2-7
clone_size: .

cdr3_aa: CASSSGKVNSPLHF
cdr3_nt: TGTGCCAGTAGCTCGGGGAAGGTTAATTCACCCCTCCACTTT
d_call: .
v_call: TRBV19
cdr3_length: 14
j_call: TRBJ1-6
clone_size: .

cdr3_aa: CASSLVTQGPLHF
cdr3_nt: TGTGCCAGCAGCTTGGTAACACAGGGACCCCTCCACTTT
d_call: .
v_call: TRBV5-4
cdr3_length: 13
j_call: TRBJ1-6
clone_size: .

cdr3_aa: CASSLAGRGLTEAFF
cdr3_nt: TGTGCCAGCAGCTTGGCCGGCAGGGGGCTGACTGAAGCTTTCTTT
d_call: TRBD1
v_call: TRBV5-6
cdr3_length: 15
j_call: TRBJ1-1
clone_size: once

cdr3_aa: CASSPGWGAGEETQYF
cdr3_nt: TGTGCCAGCAGTCCGGGCTGGGGCGCGGGGGAGGAGACCCAGTACTTC
d_call: TRBD2
v_call: TRBV28
cdr3_length: 16
j_call: TRBJ2-5
clone_size: .

cdr3_aa: CASSLIQGADSPLHF
cdr3_nt: TGTGCCAGCAGTTTAATTCAGGGGGCAGATTCACCCCTCCACTTT
d_call: TRBD1
v_call: TRBV28
cdr3_length: 15
j_call: TRBJ1-6
clone_size: once

cdr3_aa: CASRGSSYEQYF
cdr3_nt: TGTGCCAGCAGGGGGAGCTCCTACGAGCAGTACTTC
d_call: .
v_call: TRBV6-5
cdr3_length: 12
j_call: TRBJ2-7
clone_size: .

cdr3_aa: CASSQGETRNTEAFF
cdr3_nt: TGTGCCAGCAGCCAAGGCGAGACACGGAACACTGAAGCTTTCTTT
d_call: .
v_call: TRBV14
cdr3_length: 15
j_call: TRBJ1-1
clone_size: .

cdr3_aa: CASSLAKPHTDTQYF
cdr3_nt: TGTGCCAGCAGTCTAGCGAAACCTCACACAGATACGCAGTATTTT
d_call: .
v_call: TRBV6-5
cdr3_length: 15
j_call: TRBJ2-3
clone_size: .

cdr3_aa: CASSYTGVSYGYTF
cdr3_nt: TGTGCCAGCAGTTACACAGGGGTGAGCTATGGCTACACCTTC
d_call: TRBD1
v_call: TRBV6-5
cdr3_length: 14
j_call: TRBJ1-2
clone_size: .

cdr3_aa: CASSIQGVGYNEQFF
cdr3_nt: TGTGCCAGTAGTATCCAGGGGGTAGGTTACAATGAGCAGTTCTTC
d_call: TRBD1
v_call: TRBV19
cdr3_length: 15
j_call: TRBJ2-1
clone_size: .

cdr3_aa: CASSLFGGAGTEAFF
cdr3_nt: TGTGCCAGCAGCTTATTTGGGGGGGCCGGCACTGAAGCTTTCTTT
d_call: .
v_call: TRBV5-6
cdr3_length: 15
j_call: TRBJ1-1
clone_size: .

cdr3_aa: CASRDQGSRNAPLHF
cdr3_nt: TGTGCCAGCAGAGACCAGGGGTCTCGAAATGCACCCCTCCACTTT
d_call: .
v_call: TRBV2
cdr3_length: 15
j_call: TRBJ1-6
clone_size: .

cdr3_aa: CASRPLQYSNQPQHF
cdr3_nt: TGTGCCAGCCGCCCGTTACAGTATAGCAATCAGCCCCAGCATTTT
d_call: .
v_call: TRBV6-1
cdr3_length: 15
j_call: TRBJ1-5
clone_size: .

cdr3_aa: CATSRGDSNEQFF
cdr3_nt: TGTGCCACCAGCAGAGGGGACAGCAATGAGCAGTTCTTC
d_call: TRBD1
v_call: TRBV15
cdr3_length: 13
j_call: TRBJ2-1
clone_size: .

cdr3_aa: CASSELSSYNEQFF
cdr3_nt: TGTGCCAGCAGTGAACTGAGCTCCTACAATGAGCAGTTCTTC
d_call: .
v_call: TRBV2
cdr3_length: 14
j_call: TRBJ2-1
clone_size: .

cdr3_aa: CASSYGQAFYEQYF
cdr3_nt: TGTGCCAGCAGTTACGGCCAGGCTTTTTACGAGCAGTACTTC
d_call: .
v_call: TRBV6-6
cdr3_length: 14
j_call: TRBJ2-7
clone_size: .

cdr3_aa: CASSMGQFTGELFF
cdr3_nt: TGTGCCAGTAGTATGGGACAGTTCACCGGGGAGCTGTTTTTT
d_call: TRBD1
v_call: TRBV19
cdr3_length: 14
j_call: TRBJ2-2
clone_size: once

cdr3_aa: CASSLRSGPTDTQYF
cdr3_nt: TGTGCCAGCAGTTTACGTAGCGGACCCACAGATACGCAGTATTTT
d_call: .
v_call: TRBV28
cdr3_length: 15
j_call: TRBJ2-3
clone_size: .

cdr3_aa: CAISELGTGDYNEQFF
cdr3_nt: TGTGCCATCAGTGAGTTAGGGACAGGGGACTACAATGAGCAGTTCTTC
d_call: TRBD1
v_call: TRBV10-3
cdr3_length: 16
j_call: TRBJ2-1
clone_size: .

cdr3_aa: CASSPIQGNTNEQFF
cdr3_nt: TGCGCCAGCAGTCCGATTCAGGGGAACACCAATGAGCAGTTCTTC
d_call: .
v_call: TRBV10-1
cdr3_length: 15
j_call: TRBJ2-1
clone_size: .

cdr3_aa: CASSLDRVSPLHF
cdr3_nt: TGTGCCAGCAGCTTAGACAGGGTTTCACCCCTCCACTTT
d_call: TRBD1
v_call: TRBV7-3
cdr3_length: 13
j_call: TRBJ1-6
clone_size: .

cdr3_aa: CASSLAEDTEAFF
cdr3_nt: TGCGCCAGCAGCTTGGCCGAGGACACTGAAGCTTTCTTT
d_call: .
v_call: TRBV5-1
cdr3_length: 13
j_call: TRBJ1-1
clone_size: .

cdr3_aa: CSVDGQMNTEAFF
cdr3_nt: TGCAGCGTTGACGGACAGATGAACACTGAAGCTTTCTTT
d_call: .
v_call: TRBV29-1
cdr3_length: 13
j_call: TRBJ1-1
clone_size: .

cdr3_aa: CSVVRTVSPDEQYF
cdr3_nt: TGCAGCGTTGTCCGGACTGTTTCCCCCGACGAGCAGTACTTC
d_call: .
v_call: TRBV29-1
cdr3_length: 14
j_call: TRBJ2-7
clone_size: .

cdr3_aa: CATSTYAGLATDTQYF
cdr3_nt: TGTGCCACCAGCACCTACGCGGGACTAGCGACAGATACGCAGTATTTT
d_call: TRBD2
v_call: TRBV15
cdr3_length: 16
j_call: TRBJ2-3
clone_size: .